This T cell receptor beta chain was documented in a study of blood T cell repertoires in COVID-19. Turning to the study itself: PBMCs, B-cell-depleted T cells, or T cells were the source of the cDNA or gDNA that made up the material.

From germline, CDR1 is MDHEN and CDR2 SYDVKM. Deletions cut 3 bases from V and 5 bases from J, with 13 bases between. CDR3 length: 14 amino acids. This clone was observed a handful of times. Profiled with immunoSEQ multiplex PCR; TCRdb holds only in-frame clones, not every one. The sample gives about 260,000 clones, around four fifths of which show up once; about 4.9% is in the top ten. Sequencing input: peripheral blood. The receptor's source is a man aged 55 to 70 who had recovered from COVID-19. The chain uses TRBV28 and TRBJ1-1; possibly TRBD1 for D (6 bases). The CDR3 is CASSLPRGRTEAFF. The CDR3 coding sequence is TGTGCCAGCAGTTTGCCCAGGGGACGAACTGAAGCTTTCTTT.